The sequence of this T cell receptor (beta chain) was determined in a study of memory CD4+ T cells and cytomegalovirus serostatus (dated by TCRdb to the late 2010s). General notes on the study: The roughly 35 healthy Belgian adults in the cohort included 9 who were CMV seropositive and roughly 25 who were CMV seronegative. To replicate a published TCR-based CMV serostatus classifier, the researchers sequenced the CD4+ memory TCRbeta repertoires of a Belgian cohort whose cytomegalovirus serostatus was known. What the work shows at the level of the full study, not this receptor alone: Among the 150 to 200 previously reported CMV-associated TCRbeta sequences, approximately 70 showed up in the CD4+ memory repertoires, with each one found in between one and five individuals. CMV serostatus prediction reached a median bootstrapped AUC of about 0.94 with the original framework and 0.91 with a US-trained random forest. The original-framework classifier achieved a median bootstrapped AUC of about 0.94 with a 95% CI of 0.76-1.00 on the Belgian cohort. The results were read as suggesting that the CMV-associated TCR signature is, for the most part, present in the CD4+ memory repertoire. Only CD4+CD45RO+ memory cells were sequenced, in contrast to the original study, which included naive and memory CD4+ and CD8+ populations.

Genomic DNA was extracted from sorted cells with the Quick-DNA Microprep Kit. Amplification of TCRbeta DNA was done with the immunoSEQ hsTCRbeta kit, following the protocol from the manufacturer. TCRbeta libraries were sequenced on an Illumina MiSeq instrument. The authors processed their data as follows. Removing out-of-frame sequences left a few million distinct TCRbeta sequences, an average of approximately 61,000 per individual. Each individual was scored according to the count of 150 or so previously reported CMV-associated TCRbeta sequences and the total productive distinct TCRbeta count. A beta-binomial model was reimplemented in Python, and scikit-learn random forests with default parameters were trained on data from the US cohort. Classifier performance on the Belgian cohort was reported as the median AUC with percentile confidence intervals calculated over 10,000 bootstrap iterations. Imported from immuneACCESS, the table was reduced by TCRdb to in-frame sequences with V and J called. These copies leave out some clones; in studies compared against another copy, an unresolved V gene accounts for under half, and the cause of the remainder is not known. V, J and clone size were drawn from that table, and D and trimming were deduced from the DNA. For this sample there are 40,000 to 55,000 clones; 70% to 85% appear just once. About 0.6% of the sample goes to the ten largest clones.

From the cysteine up to the phenylalanine, the CDR3 has a length of 18 residues. Of the read, only the CDR3 DNA is kept; its 54 bases are in frame from base 1. The germline V gene encodes CDR1 LNHNV and CDR2 YYDKDF (reference sequence). Relative to germline, V is missing 0 bases and J is missing 1 base, with 9 bases of the junction outside any gene match. A FACSAria II was used to sort memory CD4+ T cells, defined as single viable CD3+CD4+CD8-CD45RO+ cells. CMV serostatus was determined with a Roche Elecsys assay detecting serum IgG against CMV pp150, pp28, p38 and p52. Following thawing, total CD4+ T cells were enriched through positive selection using CD4 magnetic microbeads. The samples came from a different study that was designed specifically to examine the CD4+ T cell memory repertoire. Peripheral blood mononuclear cells were isolated and cryopreserved according to standard operating procedures, and serum was stored at -80 degrees C. The staining used CD3-PerCP (BW264/56), CD4-APC (RPA-T4), CD45RO-PE (UCHT1) and CD8-Pacific Orange (3B5) antibodies, and Sytox blue was used to exclude non-viable cells.

Concerning this clone: This receptor's antigen is unknown. Base qualities are not provided; no much larger clone lies one nucleotide away.

This TCR was recovered from an adult in good health and CMV-seronegative. Input material: memory CD4+ T cells from blood. The chain was built from TRBV15 and TRBJ2-4; TRBD1 fits 7 bases in the junction. The base sequence is TGTGCCACCAGCAGAGATCGGGGAACAGGGGTTGCCAAAAACATTCAGTACTTC. This is translated as CATSRDRGTGVAKNIQYF.